These 2 T cell receptor beta chains share one sample of origin, sequenced in a study of beta chain features in type 1 diabetes. Study-wide results and caveats: Within each of all four CD4+ subsets, Type 1 diabetes patients had TCRB CDR3s that were moderately but significantly shorter.

Their recognized antigens are unknown. Expressed TCRB transcripts were sequenced because the isolated RNA had all been reverse transcribed beforehand. Using immunoSEQ multiplex PCR, the repertoire was profiled, and TCRdb retains in-frame clones only, with some absent. The sample holds more than 550,000 clones, over 12% seen once. The sample consisted of naive CD4+ T cells from blood. These TCRs come from a man younger than 30 with type 1 diabetes.

The chain has TRBV2 and TRBJ2-6; no reliable D call. The V end lost 11 bases, the J end lost 1 base, and 12 bases lay between the germline ends. The CDR3 has 14 amino acids. Germline CDR1 reads SNHLY; CDR2 reads FYNNEI. The CDR3 nucleotides read TGTGCCCACGCCAGCGTTTCTGGGGCCAACGTCCTGACTTTC. As protein: CAHASVSGANVLTF.

The V call is TRBV2, the J call TRBJ1-2; a weak D match, TRBD1 (6 bases). This CDR3 is 11 amino acids long. Germline-derived CDR1 and CDR2 are SNHLY and FYNNEI. V lost 10 bases and J lost 8, with 14 bases in between. The CDR3 loop is CATEQGQGYTF. The DNA for the CDR3 is TGTGCCACCGAACAGGGTCAGGGCTACACCTTC.